One sample yielded the 22 T cell receptor beta chains listed below, sequenced in a study of blood T cell repertoires in COVID-19. Repertoires were generated with immunoSEQ multiplex PCR, while TCRdb's copy carries only in-frame clones and drops some. Altogether 65,000 to 75,000 clones are present, 75% to 80% being singletons, with the ten largest covering about 16%. The sample was peripheral blood. The receptors were gathered from a human donor in a cohort sampled during active COVID-19.

This clone was found a few times. The chain carries TRBV7-9 and TRBJ1-1; 9 bases align to TRBD1. Germline V lookup: CDR1 SEHNR, CDR2 FQNEAQ (reference sequence). The CDR3 contains 15 residues. V was pared by 3 bases and J by 3 bases, with 5 bases of the junction left unmatched. The CDR3 sequence is CASSFTGGAYTEAFF. The CDR3 nucleotides are TGTGCCAGCAGCTTTACAGGGGGCGCATACACTGAAGCTTTCTTT.

The chain is built from TRBV29-1 and TRBJ1-5, with 11 bases aligning to TRBD1. The CDR3 has 13 amino acids. Trimming took 4 bases from V and 7 from J; bases not matched to a gene: 3. Per the germline V gene, CDR1 is SQVTM and CDR2 is ANQGSEA. The CDR3 sequence: CSVGGDRGQPQHF. The DNA of the CDR3 is TGCAGCGTTGGAGGGGACAGGGGGCAGCCCCAGCATTTT.

The V and J genes are TRBV12-5 and TRBJ1-2, with 7 bases identical to TRBD1. This CDR3 is built from 17 residues. Per the germline V gene, CDR1 is LGHNT and CDR2 is FRNRAP. V trimming: 4 bases; J trimming: 7 bases; junction bases outside the gene matches: 18. As DNA, the CDR3 is TGTGCTAGTGGTTCTGATGGTGGGGACAGAGTATATCGTGGCTACACCTTC. Residues: CASGSDGGDRVYRGYTF.

The gene calls are TRBV27 and TRBJ2-1; TRBD2 matches at 16 bases. V was clipped by 5 bases and J by 2 bases; unmatched bases: 21. Germline values: CDR1 MNHEY, CDR2 SMNVEV (reference sequence). The CDR3 length is 23 residues. The CDR3 reads CASSPLGQGGTSGRARAYNEQFF. For the CDR3, the DNA is TGTGCCAGCAGTCCGCTGGGACAGGGAGGGACTAGCGGGAGGGCCAGGGCCTACAATGAGCAGTTCTTC.

This chain uses TRBV6-2 or TRBV6-3 with TRBJ1-1; TRBD1 might be the D (5 bases). The CDR3 is 14 amino acids. With 4 bases removed from V and 5 bases from J, the gap between germline ends came to 14 bases. The V gene's germline CDR1 is MNHEY and CDR2 SVGEGT. The CDR3 DNA reads as TGTGCCAGCAGTTCCGCGGGGGTGTCGACTGAAGCTTTCTTT. Its protein product is CASSSAGVSTEAFF.

This chain connects TRBV30 to TRBJ2-3, with 10 bases that match TRBD1. The germline gives CDR1 GTSNPN, CDR2 SVGIG (reference sequence). J lost 8 bases, V lost 3 bases, and 8 bases had no gene match. The CDR3 sequence is 14 residues long. CDR3 amino acids: CAWSLGTGASTQYF. The CDR3, as DNA: TGTGCCTGGAGCCTCGGGACAGGGGCAAGTACGCAGTATTTT.

The chain couples TRBV5-5 to TRBJ2-5; weak D call: TRBD2 (6 bases). Trimming took off 0 bases at V and 5 bases at J, with 14 bases between the two ends. This CDR3 is 15 amino acids long. Germline assignment: CDR1 SGHKS and CDR2 YYEKEE (reference sequence). The CDR3 nucleotides are TGTGCCAGCAGCTTGGATACCGGGGGATCTGAGACCCAGTACTTC. Amino acids: CASSLDTGGSETQYF.

J is TRBJ2-7 and V is TRBV20-1, with TRBD1 as a possible D gene (6 bases). Between the trimmed V and J ends, which lost 4 bases and 5 bases, there was a span of 9 bases. The CDR3 runs 11 residues. CDR1 and CDR2 from the germline V gene are DFQATT and SNEGSKA (reference sequence). The CDR3 spells CSAIGGDEQYF. Written as DNA, the CDR3 is TGCAGTGCTATTGGGGGCGACGAGCAGTACTTC.

The CDR3 nucleotides are TGTGCCAGCAGCCAAGTGCAGGGGCGCGATCCCCAGCATTTT. Residues: CASSQVQGRDPQHF. The chain is built from TRBV3-1 (or the pseudogene TRBV3-2) and TRBJ1-5; a possible D gene is TRBD1 (6 bases). CDR1 and CDR2 (germline): LGHDT, YNNKEL (reference sequence). V dropped 1 base and J dropped 10 bases, with 14 bases sitting between them. There are 14 residues in the CDR3.

This sequence joins TRBV7-9 and TRBJ1-1; D perhaps matches TRBD1 (5 bases). The CDR3 spans 16 residues. V was trimmed by 0 bases and J by 6 bases, leaving 17 bases between them. Germline V gene lookup returns CDR1 SEHNR and CDR2 FQNEAQ (reference sequence). The CDR3 here is CASSLARPGPFSEAFF. DNA for the CDR3: TGTGCCAGCAGCTTAGCCCGGCCAGGGCCATTTTCTGAAGCTTTCTTT.

This clone has a handful of counts. The chain couples TRBV5-4 to TRBJ2-7; 9 nucleotides agree with TRBD1. This CDR3 has 17 residues. J was trimmed by 5 bases and V by 3 bases; bases with no gene match: 15. Germline assignment: CDR1 SGHNT and CDR2 YYREEE (reference sequence). The CDR3 DNA sequence: TGTGCCAGCAGCTCCAACCGGGGACAGGGAAGAAGAGACGAGCAGTACTTC. As protein: CASSSNRGQGRRDEQYF.

This clone has just a few counts. This chain links TRBV18 with TRBJ2-6; 11 positions agree with TRBD1. CDR1 KGHSH and CDR2 LQKENI come from the germline V gene. The CDR3 consists of 17 residues. With 4 bases clipped from V and 2 bases from J, the junction kept 4 bases outside the gene matches. The CDR3 sequence: CASSRGQGAAGANVLTF. The CDR3, as DNA: TGTGCCAGCTCACGTGGACAGGGGGCGGCTGGGGCCAACGTCCTGACTTTC.

The chain links TRBV27 to TRBJ2-3; D might be TRBD2 (6 bases). The CDR3 has 14 residues. Germline loops: CDR1 MNHEY, CDR2 SMNVEV (reference sequence). V was shortened by 6 bases and J by 3 bases, with 13 bases between the two germline ends. Written as DNA, the CDR3 is TGTGCCAGCAGCGGGACTTGGAAAACAGATACGCAGTATTTT. Its translation is CASSGTWKTDTQYF.

The chain couples TRBV29-1 to TRBJ2-3, with D possibly being TRBD1 (6 bases). The CDR3 is 12 amino acids. Germline values: CDR1 SQVTM, CDR2 ANQGSEA. The V and J ends lost 8 bases and 0 bases respectively, with 9 bases between them. The CDR3 DNA follows: TGCAGCTTGACAGGTAGCACAGATACGCAGTATTTT. Residues: CSLTGSTDTQYF.

The chain is built from TRBV28 and TRBJ1-6; 8 bases map to TRBD1. Trimming removed 7 bases from V and 8 bases from J; junction bases left unmatched: 10. The CDR3 is 15 amino acids. From germline, CDR1 is MDHEN and CDR2 SYDVKM. The CDR3 sequence: CASTQWGTGDSPLHF. CDR3 in DNA: TGTGCCAGCACCCAATGGGGGACAGGAGATTCACCCCTCCACTTT. Drawing the rest from reference TRBV28 and TRBJ1-6, the complete variable domain is DVKVTQSSRYLVKRTGEKVFLECVQDMDHENMFWYRQDPGLGLRLIYFSYDVKMKEKGDIPEGYSVSREKKERFSLILESASTNQTSMYLCASTQWGTGDSPLHFGNGTRLTVT.

The chain combines TRBV5-4 with TRBJ1-5; the match to TRBD1 covers 10 bases. The germline gives CDR1 SGHNT, CDR2 YYREEE (reference sequence). The CDR3 has 18 residues. After removal of 3 bases from V and 2 bases from J, the junction contained 11 bases not matched to a gene. The CDR3 spells CASSWRDRGSTRNQPQHF. The CDR3 DNA is TGTGCCAGCAGCTGGCGGGACAGGGGATCCACCCGCAATCAGCCCCAGCATTTT.

The CDR3 sequence is CASSTTGVRTDTQYF. For the CDR3, the DNA is TGTGCCAGTAGTACGACAGGAGTACGCACAGATACGCAGTATTTT. The chain recombines TRBV19 with TRBJ2-3, with D tentatively TRBD1 (6 bases). The CDR3 spans 15 residues. Germline V gives CDR1 LNHDA, CDR2 SQIVND (reference sequence). The V end was cut by 4 bases, the J end by 1 base, with 12 bases between.

This chain links TRBV6-2 or TRBV6-3 with TRBJ1-5; 7 bases match TRBD1. Trimming took 2 bases from V and 1 from J; bases not matched to a gene: 14. Per germline, CDR1 MNHEY and CDR2 SVGEGT. The CDR3 spans 19 residues. As DNA, the CDR3 is TGTGCCAGCAGTTACGACTTGAAAGGGACAGTCCGGAGCAATCAGCCCCAGCATTTT. Protein sequence: CASSYDLKGTVRSNQPQHF.

The chain links TRBV11-2 to TRBJ1-1; 8 positions agree with TRBD1. The V gene end was trimmed by 8 bases and the J gene end by 5 bases; junction bases not matched to a gene: 4. Germline CDR1 is SGHAT and CDR2 is FQNNGV. The CDR3 sequence is 12 residues long. The CDR3 loop reads CASGQGETEAFF. CDR3 DNA: TGTGCCAGCGGACAGGGAGAAACTGAAGCTTTCTTT.

In its sample, this clone was seen a few times. The chain couples TRBV9 to TRBJ2-1; 10 nucleotides match TRBD2. CDR3 size: 15 residues. V lost 1 base, J lost 4 bases, and 2 bases stayed unmatched. The germline V gene encodes CDR1 SGDLS and CDR2 YYNGEE. CDR3 amino acids: CASSVTSGTYNEQFF. CDR3 in DNA: TGTGCCAGCAGCGTAACTAGCGGGACATACAATGAGCAGTTCTTC.

V and J are TRBV29-1 and TRBJ1-1; 8 bases are shared with TRBD1. The CDR3 covers 15 residues. The V and J ends lost 4 bases and 0 bases, in that order; junction bases with no gene match: 7. Germline CDR1 SQVTM, CDR2 ANQGSEA. The CDR3 DNA follows: TGCAGCGTTGTAGGCAGGGGGCCCGTGAACACTGAAGCTTTCTTT. Translation gives CSVVGRGPVNTEAFF.

The CDR3 region is CASSTPGNTEAFF. For the CDR3, the DNA is TGTGCCAGCAGTACCCCCGGGAACACTGAAGCTTTCTTT. This chain joins TRBV3-1 (or the pseudogene TRBV3-2) and TRBJ1-1; no clear D gene. CDR1 and CDR2 from the germline V gene are LGHDT and YNNKEL (reference sequence). The CDR3 spans 13 residues. V lost 6 bases to trimming and J lost 1 base, with 9 bases between them.